These T cell receptor beta chains were read from a single sample in a study of Graves' ophthalmopathy and Graves' hyperthyroidism. Using its own MiXCR run on the multiplex PCR reads, TCRdb lists one record per CDR3 protein. This table has around 400,000 distinct CDR3 sequences, 20% to 25% appearing once. Material for sequencing was peripheral blood. These receptors were collected from a woman aged 18-29 years with stable Graves' hyperthyroidism. Both conserved end residues are part of each CDR3.

J: TRBJ2-7; length: 13; V: TRBV28; CDR3: CASSFTEIYEQYF
J: TRBJ1-1; length: 17; V: TRBV10-1; CDR3: CASSGERQAKIGTEAFF
J: TRBJ2-7; length: 15; V: TRBV5-1; CDR3: CASSRGTGVTYEQYF
J: TRBJ1-2; length: 15; V: TRBV3-1; CDR3: CASSPFGQGQRGYTF
J: TRBJ1-1; length: 14; V: TRBV5-1; CDR3: CASSLGDSRTEAFF
J: TRBJ2-7; length: 17; V: TRBV6-2/TRBV6-3; CDR3: CASSYKREGPRSYDQYF
J: TRBJ1-6; length: 14; V: TRBV20-1; CDR3: CSASLGGQDSPLHF
J: TRBJ2-5; length: 11; V: TRBV6-2/TRBV6-3; CDR3: CASSGRETQYF
J: TRBJ1-5; length: 14; V: TRBV9; CDR3: CASSLGGSGQPQHF
J: TRBJ2-7; length: 15; V: TRBV24-1; CDR3: CATSDGQGTVYEQYF
J: TRBJ1-2; length: 13; V: TRBV6-5; CDR3: CASSRRVDYGYTF
J: TRBJ1-1; length: 17; V: TRBV12-3/TRBV12-4; CDR3: CASSTPRDRAPYTEAFF
J: TRBJ1-1; length: 17; V: TRBV20-1; CDR3: CSARGQGFGIMNTEAFF
J: TRBJ1-1; length: 14; V: TRBV12-3/TRBV12-4; CDR3: CASSFAWEDTEAFF
J: TRBJ2-7; length: 12; V: TRBV7-2; CDR3: CASSLVGTGQYF
J: TRBJ2-7; length: 13; V: TRBV4-1; CDR3: CASKGHRGGEQYF
J: TRBJ1-5; length: 14; V: TRBV5-1; CDR3: CASRESLGNQPQHF
J: TRBJ2-7; length: 14; V: TRBV6-1; CDR3: CASTLDRDLYEQYF
J: TRBJ2-7; length: 14; V: TRBV13; CDR3: CASSLSGRAPEQYF
J: TRBJ1-1; length: 16; V: TRBV15; CDR3: CATSRVRFGLNTEAFF
J: TRBJ2-2; length: 15; V: TRBV19; CDR3: CASSITGLRTGELFF
J: TRBJ1-5; length: 13; V: TRBV20-1; CDR3: CSARGSGMAPQHF
J: TRBJ1-5; length: 15; V: TRBV6-5; CDR3: CASSHRDRANQPQHF
J: TRBJ1-5; length: 14; V: TRBV30; CDR3: CAWSEGNSNQPQHF